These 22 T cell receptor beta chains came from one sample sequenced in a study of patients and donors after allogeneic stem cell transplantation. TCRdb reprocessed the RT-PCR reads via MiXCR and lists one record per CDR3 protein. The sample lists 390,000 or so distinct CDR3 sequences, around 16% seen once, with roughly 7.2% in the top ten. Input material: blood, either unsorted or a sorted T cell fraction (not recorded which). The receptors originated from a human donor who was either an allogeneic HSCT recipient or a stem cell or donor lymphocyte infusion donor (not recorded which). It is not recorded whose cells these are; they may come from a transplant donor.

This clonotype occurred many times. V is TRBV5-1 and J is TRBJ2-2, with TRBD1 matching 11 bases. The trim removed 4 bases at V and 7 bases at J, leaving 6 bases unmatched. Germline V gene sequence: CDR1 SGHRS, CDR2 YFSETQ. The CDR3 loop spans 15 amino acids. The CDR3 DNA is TGCGCCAGCAGCCCTAGGACAGGGGGCCACGGGGAGCTGTTTTTT. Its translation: CASSPRTGGHGELFF. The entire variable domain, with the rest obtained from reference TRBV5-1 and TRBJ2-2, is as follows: KAGVTQTPRYLIKTRGQQVTLSCSPISGHRSVSWYQQTPGQGLQFLFEYFSETQRNKGNFPGRFSGRQFSNSRSEMNVSTLELGDSALYLCASSPRTGGHGELFFGEGSRLTVL.

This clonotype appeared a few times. The CDR3 region is CASSDQGAPGANVLTF. In DNA form, the CDR3 reads TGTGCCAGCAGCGACCAGGGGGCGCCTGGGGCCAACGTCCTGACTTTC. V gene TRBV7-9 combines with J gene TRBJ2-6; 8 nucleotides align to TRBD1. Germline trimming cut 5 bases from V and 2 bases from J; bases unmatched to any gene: 5. Germline-derived CDR1 and CDR2 are SEHNR and FQNEAQ (reference sequence). CDR3 length equals 16 residues.

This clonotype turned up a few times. The CDR3 loop is CSASTDLLRVYYTDTQYF. Here the CDR3 DNA reads TGCAGTGCTAGTACGGACCTACTAAGGGTTTACTACACAGATACGCAGTATTTT. The genes are TRBV20-1 and TRBJ2-3; no firm D call. Per the germline V gene, CDR1 is DFQATT and CDR2 is SNEGSKA (reference sequence). V lost 3 bases, J lost 2 bases, and 24 bases lay in between. The CDR3 runs to 18 residues.

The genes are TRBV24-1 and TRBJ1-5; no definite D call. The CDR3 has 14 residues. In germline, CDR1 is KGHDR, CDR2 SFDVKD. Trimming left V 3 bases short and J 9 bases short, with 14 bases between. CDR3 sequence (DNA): TGTGCCACCAGTGATGGAGGATTATTCTGGCCCCAGCATTTT. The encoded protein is CATSDGGLFWPQHF.

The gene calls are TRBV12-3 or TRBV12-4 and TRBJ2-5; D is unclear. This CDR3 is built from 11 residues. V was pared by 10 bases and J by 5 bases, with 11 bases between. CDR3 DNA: TGTGCCACCAGCATCGCGGAGACCCAGTACTTC. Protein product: CATSIAETQYF.

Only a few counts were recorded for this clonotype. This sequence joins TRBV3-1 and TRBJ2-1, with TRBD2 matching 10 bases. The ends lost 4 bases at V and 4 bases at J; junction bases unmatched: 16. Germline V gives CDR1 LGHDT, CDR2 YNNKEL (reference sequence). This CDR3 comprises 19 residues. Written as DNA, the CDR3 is TGTGCCAGCAGCCCGCGTGGGGGGGCTAGCGGGAGCCGGTACAATGAGCAGTTCTTC. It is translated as CASSPRGGASGSRYNEQFF.

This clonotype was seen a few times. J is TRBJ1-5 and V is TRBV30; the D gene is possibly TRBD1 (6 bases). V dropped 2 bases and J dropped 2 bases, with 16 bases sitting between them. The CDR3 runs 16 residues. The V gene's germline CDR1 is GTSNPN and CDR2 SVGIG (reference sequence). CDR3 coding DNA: TGTGCCTGGAGTCACGGGGCAGGGGTGGGCAATCAGCCCCAGCATTTT. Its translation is CAWSHGAGVGNQPQHF.

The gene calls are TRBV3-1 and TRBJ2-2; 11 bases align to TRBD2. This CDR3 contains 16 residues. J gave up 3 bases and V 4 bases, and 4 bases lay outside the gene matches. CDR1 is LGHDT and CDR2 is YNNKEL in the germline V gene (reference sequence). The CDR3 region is CASSPTTSGDTGELFF. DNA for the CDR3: TGTGCCAGCAGCCCTACGACTAGCGGGGACACCGGGGAGCTGTTTTTT.

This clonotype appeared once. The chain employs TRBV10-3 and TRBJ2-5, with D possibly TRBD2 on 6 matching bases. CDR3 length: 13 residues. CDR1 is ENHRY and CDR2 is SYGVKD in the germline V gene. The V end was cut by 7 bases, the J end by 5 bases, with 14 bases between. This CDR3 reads CAITRREGETQYF. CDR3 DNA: TGTGCCATCACTAGGCGGGAAGGGGAGACCCAGTACTTC.

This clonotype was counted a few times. This CDR3 is CASSLGDRPNTEAFF. DNA for the CDR3: TGCGCCAGCAGCTTGGGCGACAGGCCCAACACTGAAGCTTTCTTT. The V and J genes are TRBV5-1 and TRBJ1-1, with D possibly TRBD1 on 6 matching bases. The CDR3 covers 15 residues. V lost 0 bases, J lost 2 bases, and 11 bases lay in between. Germline CDR1 SGHRS, CDR2 YFSETQ.

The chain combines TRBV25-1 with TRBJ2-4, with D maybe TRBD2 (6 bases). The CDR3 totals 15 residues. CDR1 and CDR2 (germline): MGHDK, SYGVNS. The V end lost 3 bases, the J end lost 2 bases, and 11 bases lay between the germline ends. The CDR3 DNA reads TGTGCCAGCAGTGATGGAGGGGTTTCCAAAAACATTCAGTACTTC. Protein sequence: CASSDGGVSKNIQYF.

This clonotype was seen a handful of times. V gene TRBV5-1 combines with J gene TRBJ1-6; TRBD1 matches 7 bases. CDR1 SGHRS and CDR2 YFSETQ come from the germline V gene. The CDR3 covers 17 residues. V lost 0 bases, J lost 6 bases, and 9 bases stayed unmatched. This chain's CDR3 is CASSLDPRTGGNSPLHF. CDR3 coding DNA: TGCGCCAGCAGCTTGGACCCCAGGACAGGCGGTAATTCACCCCTCCACTTT.

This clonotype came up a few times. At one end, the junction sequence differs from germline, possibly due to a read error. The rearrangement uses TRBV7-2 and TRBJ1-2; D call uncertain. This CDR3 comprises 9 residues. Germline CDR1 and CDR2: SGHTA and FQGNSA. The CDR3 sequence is CASSPGVAF. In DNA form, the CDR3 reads TGTGCCAGCAGCCCAGGAGTAGCCTTC.

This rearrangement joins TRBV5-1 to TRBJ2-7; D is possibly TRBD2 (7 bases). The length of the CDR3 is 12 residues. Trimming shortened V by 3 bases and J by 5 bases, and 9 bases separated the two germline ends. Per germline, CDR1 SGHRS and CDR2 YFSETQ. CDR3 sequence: CASSSGGHEQYF. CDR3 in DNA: TGCGCCAGCAGCTCGGGGGGCCACGAGCAGTACTTC. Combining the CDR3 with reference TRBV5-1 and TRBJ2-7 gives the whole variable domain KAGVTQTPRYLIKTRGQQVTLSCSPISGHRSVSWYQQTPGQGLQFLFEYFSETQRNKGNFPGRFSGRQFSNSRSEMNVSTLELGDSALYLCASSSGGHEQYFGPGTRLTVT.

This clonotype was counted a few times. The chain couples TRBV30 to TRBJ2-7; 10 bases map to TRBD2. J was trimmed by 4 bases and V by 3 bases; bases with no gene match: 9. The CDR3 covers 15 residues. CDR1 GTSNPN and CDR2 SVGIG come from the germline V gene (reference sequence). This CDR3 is CAWSGLAEWEYEQYF. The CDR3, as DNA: TGTGCCTGGAGCGGACTAGCGGAGTGGGAATACGAGCAGTACTTC. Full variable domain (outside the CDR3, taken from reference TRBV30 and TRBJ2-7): SQTIHQWPATLVQPVGSPLSLECTVEGTSNPNLYWYRQAAGRGLQLLFYSVGIGQISSEVPQNLSASRPQDRQFILSSKKLLLSDSGFYLCAWSGLAEWEYEQYFGPGTRLTVT.

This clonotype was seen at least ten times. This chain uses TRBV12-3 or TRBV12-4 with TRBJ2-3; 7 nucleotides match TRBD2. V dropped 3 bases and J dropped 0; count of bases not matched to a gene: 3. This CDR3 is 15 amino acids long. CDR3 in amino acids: CASSLRGSSTDTQYF. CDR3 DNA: TGTGCCAGCAGTTTGCGGGGGTCTAGCACAGATACGCAGTATTTT.

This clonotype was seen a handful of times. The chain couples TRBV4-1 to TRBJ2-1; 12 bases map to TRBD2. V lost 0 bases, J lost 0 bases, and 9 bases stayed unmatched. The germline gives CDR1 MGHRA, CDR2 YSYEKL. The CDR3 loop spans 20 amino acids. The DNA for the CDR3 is TGCGCCAGCAGCCAAGATCCTAGCGGGAGGGCCCCGAGCTCCTACAATGAGCAGTTCTTC. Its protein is CASSQDPSGRAPSSYNEQFF.

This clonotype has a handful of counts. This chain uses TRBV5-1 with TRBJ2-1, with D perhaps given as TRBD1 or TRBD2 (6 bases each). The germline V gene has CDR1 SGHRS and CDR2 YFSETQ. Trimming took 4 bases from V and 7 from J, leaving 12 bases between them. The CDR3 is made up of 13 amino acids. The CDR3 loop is CASSRVGGNEQFF. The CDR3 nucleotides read TGCGCCAGCAGCAGGGTAGGGGGGAATGAGCAGTTCTTC.

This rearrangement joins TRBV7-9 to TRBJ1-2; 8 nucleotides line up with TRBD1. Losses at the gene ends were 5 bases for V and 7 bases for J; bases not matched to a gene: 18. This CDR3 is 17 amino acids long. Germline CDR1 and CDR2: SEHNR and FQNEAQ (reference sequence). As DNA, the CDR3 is TGTGCCAGCAGCCGACTCACCCCTCAGGGGGCTCCTACTGGCTACACCTTC. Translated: CASSRLTPQGAPTGYTF. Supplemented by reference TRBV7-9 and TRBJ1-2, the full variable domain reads DTGVSQNPRHKITKRGQNVTFRCDPISEHNRLYWYRQTLGQGPEFLTYFQNEAQLEKSRLLSDRFSAERPKGSFSTLEIQRTEQGDSAMYLCASSRLTPQGAPTGYTFGSGTRLTVV.

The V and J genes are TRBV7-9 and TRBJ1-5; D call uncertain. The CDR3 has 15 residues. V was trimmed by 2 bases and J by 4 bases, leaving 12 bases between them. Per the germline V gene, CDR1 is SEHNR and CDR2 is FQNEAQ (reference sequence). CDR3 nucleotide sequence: TGTGCCAGCAGCTTATCCGGGAGTAGGAATCAGCCCCAGCATTTT. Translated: CASSLSGSRNQPQHF. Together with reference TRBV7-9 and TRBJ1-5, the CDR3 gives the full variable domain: DTGVSQNPRHKITKRGQNVTFRCDPISEHNRLYWYRQTLGQGPEFLTYFQNEAQLEKSRLLSDRFSAERPKGSFSTLEIQRTEQGDSAMYLCASSLSGSRNQPQHFGDGTRLSIL.

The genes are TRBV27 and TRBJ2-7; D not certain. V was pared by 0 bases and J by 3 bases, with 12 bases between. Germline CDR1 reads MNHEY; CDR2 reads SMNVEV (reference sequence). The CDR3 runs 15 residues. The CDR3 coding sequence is TGTGCCAGCAGTTTATCCCCCGACGGGCGCTACGAGCAGTACTTC. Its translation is CASSLSPDGRYEQYF.

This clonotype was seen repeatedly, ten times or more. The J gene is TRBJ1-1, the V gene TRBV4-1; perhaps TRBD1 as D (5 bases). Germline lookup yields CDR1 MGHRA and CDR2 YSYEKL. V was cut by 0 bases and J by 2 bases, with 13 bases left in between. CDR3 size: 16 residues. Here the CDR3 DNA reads TGCGCCAGCAGCCAAGATCGTCTACAGGTTAACACTGAAGCTTTCTTT. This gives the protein CASSQDRLQVNTEAFF.